The rows below give T cell receptor beta chains drawn from one sample of a study of cytomegalovirus exposure and HLA in healthy donors. TCRdb's copy holds only in-frame clones and misses some; the assay was immunoSEQ multiplex PCR. This sample's table reports roughly 55,000 clones. The sequencing sample was made of PBMCs. The receptors here all came from a woman in her 50s in good health and CMV-seropositive. Both conserved end residues are part of each CDR3. The order of the fields is V gene, CDR3 protein.

>TRBV9
CASSGSTGNYGYTF
>TRBV10-3
CAISEGLAGEDEQFF
>TRBV7-2
CASSRGTGSGNQPQHF
>TRBV29-1
CSVLGVAYEQYF
>TRBV30
CAWSDTSGQPQHF
>TRBV11-2
CASSPRLAGDEQYF
>TRBV28
CASSRTGVRNEQFF
>TRBV6-6
CASSYGASGNTIYF
>TRBV5-6
CASSSRQSRTDNEKLFF
>TRBV30
CAWTSDGVSGNTIYF
>TRBV5-1
CASSYRLAGNTGELFF
>TRBV4-2
CASSRINAGEQFF
>TRBV18
CASSPAHLRHSNQPQHF
>TRBV18
CASSPQTGGNTIYF
>TRBV6-5
CASSYELAADNEQFF
>TRBV19
CASSTRGRTGELFF
>TRBV7-2
CASSLDHGGLQHF
>TRBV6-5
CASSFSRYYGYTF
>TRBV5-1
CASTADRGQNGYTF
>TRBV4-2
CASSRVPGGNTEAFF
>TRBV27
CASSSTQIAGVNYEQYF
>TRBV19
CASTNPGTGRPQHF
>TRBV7-2
CASSSDRLNQPQHF
>TRBV5-8
CASSWGRGTDTQYF
>TRBV7-9
CASSWDRWGSNTGELFF
>TRBV6-5
CASTDRNTIYF
>TRBV30
CAWSAGIRVANQPQHF
>TRBV7-7
CASSPPVPNTEAFF
>TRBV6-5
CASSYRANTGELFF
>TRBV5-4
CASSSYRGTNEKLFF
>TRBV13
CASSFRSTDTQYF
>TRBV5-1
CASSLERGGTDTQYF
>TRBV10-2
CASRGTSAIYEQYF
>TRBV5-1
CASSLGQGNSPLHF
>TRBV6-5
CASREELGTGELFF
>TRBV5-6
CASTLWGGIMNTEAFF
>TRBV19
CASRDGGQLKTQYF
>TRBV29-1
CSVEFLAGVEQYF
>TRBV12-5
CASARLSGTGGLGSNQPQHF
>TRBV11-2
CASSLSLRETQYF